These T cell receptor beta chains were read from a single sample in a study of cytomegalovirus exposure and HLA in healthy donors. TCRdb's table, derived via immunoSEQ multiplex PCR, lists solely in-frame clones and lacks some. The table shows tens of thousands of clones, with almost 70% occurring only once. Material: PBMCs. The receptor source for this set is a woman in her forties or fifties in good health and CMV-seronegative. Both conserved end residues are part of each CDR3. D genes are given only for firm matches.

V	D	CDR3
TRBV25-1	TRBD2	CASSEGGRGKDEQYF
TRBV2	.	CASSEHQTSSGNTIYF
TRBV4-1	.	CASSPTELMNTEAFF
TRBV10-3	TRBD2	CAISGSGGHNEQFF
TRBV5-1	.	CASSFGEGSPLHF
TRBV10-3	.	CAISEISGEQPQHF
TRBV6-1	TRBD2	CASSGNIAGGPWPEQFF
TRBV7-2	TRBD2	CASSLEALAGGQYF
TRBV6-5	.	CASSSTGFEQFF
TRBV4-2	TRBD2	CASSQGGSSYEQYF
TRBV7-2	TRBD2	CASSRSGSGGNEQFF
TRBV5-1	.	CASSLGGASSYEQYF
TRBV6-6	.	CASSGPGGGQYF
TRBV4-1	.	CASSQKGGATNEKLFF
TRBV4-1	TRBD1	CASGPPTGTDSYEQYF
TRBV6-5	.	CASSYSTGFDGYTF
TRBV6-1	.	CASAWDIGELFF
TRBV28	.	CASSAPRGAEYF
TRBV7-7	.	CASSNSRDTEAFF
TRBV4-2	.	CASSQGVGRTDQPQHF
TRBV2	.	CASSYQGNQPQHF
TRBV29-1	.	CSVGQTTGELFF
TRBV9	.	CASSASTGASGNTIYF
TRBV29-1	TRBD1	CSVVDRGNQPQHF
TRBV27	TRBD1	CASRGTVGTYEQYF
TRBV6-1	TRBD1	CASSSDRVNTGYTF
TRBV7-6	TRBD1	CASSLGQGDPPTF
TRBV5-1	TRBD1	CASSLNQGAYGYTF
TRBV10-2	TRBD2	CASAGLAGTDTQYF
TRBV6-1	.	CASSDQGGAYEQYF
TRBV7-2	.	CASSLPGLTKNTEAFF
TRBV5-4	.	CASSSTKETQYF
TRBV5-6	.	CASSPGTREKLFF
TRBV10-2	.	CASSGLQGYTEAFF
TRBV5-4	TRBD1	CASSLGQASMGGVLTF
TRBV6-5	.	CASSLRGRKEQFF
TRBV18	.	CASSPGTPANYEQYF
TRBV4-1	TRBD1	CASSQVDRDADTQYF
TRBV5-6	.	CASSSTGLKNEKLFF
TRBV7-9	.	CASSIYGTGTPGNEQFF
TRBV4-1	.	CASSPEQGDADEQYF
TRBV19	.	CASSPQGLTQHF
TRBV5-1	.	CASSLGQIYEQYF
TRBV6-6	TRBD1	CASSYLGQGVETQYF
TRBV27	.	CASSFRGLSQPQHF
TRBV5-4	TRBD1	CASSRDSYGYTF
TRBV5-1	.	CASRLGYGGNTEAFF
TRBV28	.	CASSFPRDGNTIYF
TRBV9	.	CASSLLGGSDYGYTF
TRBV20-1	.	CSARGGQLMYF
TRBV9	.	CASSVEGGKGENYGYTF
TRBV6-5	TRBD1	CASRRQGEGYGYTF
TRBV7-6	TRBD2	CASSRSGSETQYF
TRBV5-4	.	CASSLARGTGIVNEQFF
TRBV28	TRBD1	CASTPGQLNTGELFF
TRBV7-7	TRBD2	CASSLAGRGTQYF
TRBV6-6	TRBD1	CASSYFLQGAEEAFF
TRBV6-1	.	CASSEWQANTEAFF
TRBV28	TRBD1	CASSWDRGRPQDEQYF